This note documents a single TCR beta chain sequence. The sample comes from a study of monozygotic twins with inflammatory bowel disease. Whole blood that had not undergone T cell sorting provided the isolated total RNA. Each sample's cDNA came from eight separate reactions. TCRdb reprocessed the 5' RACE reads; each CDR3 protein has one entry and no DNA is given. The table lists approximately 400,000 distinct CDR3 sequences, with 2% to 2.5% in the top ten. Per the germline V gene, CDR1 is SGHTA and CDR2 is FQGNSA. The length of the CDR3 is 16 residues. The sequenced sample was blood. The sequence was collected from a human donor with ulcerative colitis or Crohn's disease, or a healthy co-twin of an affected twin (not recorded which). The V call is TRBV7-2, the J call TRBJ2-5; TCRdb names TRBD2, which stays unverified in the absence of DNA. This CDR3 is CASSFDLAGGQETQYF.